Below, 21 T cell receptor beta chains from the same sample are listed, as sequenced in a study of cytomegalovirus exposure and HLA in healthy donors. The primer mix had 60 Vbeta and 13 Jbeta primers. Data came from immunoSEQ multiplex PCR; TCRdb stores just in-frame clones and leaves some out. The table has roughly 170,000 clones, more than 80% seen once. The material sequenced was PBMCs. These receptors originate from a woman under 30 in good health and CMV-seronegative.

The J gene is TRBJ1-5, the V gene TRBV2; a possible D gene is TRBD1 (5 bases). The germline V gene has CDR1 SNHLY and CDR2 FYNNEI. The CDR3 extends over 14 amino acids. The V gene lost 2 bases and the J gene lost 6 bases, with 11 bases spanning the gap. The CDR3 sequence is CASSERGAGQPQHF. In DNA form, the CDR3 reads TGTGCCAGCAGTGAAAGGGGTGCTGGTCAGCCCCAGCATTTT.

In nucleotides, the CDR3 is TGCGCCAGCAGCTTGGAGGCTAGCGGGCCTTACAATGAGCAGTTCTTC. As protein: CASSLEASGPYNEQFF. The V call is TRBV5-1, the J call TRBJ2-1; 8 positions agree with TRBD2. Germline-derived CDR1 and CDR2 are SGHRS and YFSETQ. J lost 4 bases, V lost 0 bases, and 6 bases had no gene match. The CDR3 is made up of 16 amino acids.

The V and J genes are TRBV7-9 and TRBJ2-7, with 7 positions matching TRBD1. The germline V gene encodes CDR1 SEHNR and CDR2 FQNEAQ (reference sequence). V shed 0 bases, J shed 6 bases, and the junction held 8 bases outside the gene matches. The CDR3 has 15 amino acids. CDR3 loop: CASSLAKQGVSEQYF. Written as DNA, the CDR3 is TGTGCCAGCAGCTTAGCCAAGCAGGGGGTATCCGAGCAGTACTTC.

The chain recombines TRBV5-1 with TRBJ2-3; a possible D gene is TRBD2 (5 bases). CDR3 size: 13 residues. The ends were cut back, 3 bases at V and 6 bases at J, with 11 bases in the middle. The germline V gene encodes CDR1 SGHRS and CDR2 YFSETQ. CDR3 amino acids: CASSSATRDTQYF. The CDR3 DNA reads TGCGCCAGCAGCTCCGCCACTAGGGATACGCAGTATTTT.

J is TRBJ2-1 and V is TRBV7-9; 13 bases are a match to TRBD2. J gave up 6 bases and V 3 bases, and 2 bases lay outside the gene matches. Looked up from germline, CDR1 is SEHNR and CDR2 is FQNEAQ (reference sequence). The CDR3 contains 15 residues. The CDR3 is CASSFGTSGTNEQFF. The CDR3 DNA reads as TGTGCCAGCAGCTTTGGGACTAGCGGGACCAATGAGCAGTTCTTC.

The DNA for the CDR3 is TGCGCCAGCAGCCAAGGACTAGCGGGAGGGAAGGGCTACAATGAGCAGTTCTTC. It encodes CASSQGLAGGKGYNEQFF. V usage is TRBV4-1 and J usage is TRBJ2-1; TRBD2 aligns across 14 bases. CDR1 and CDR2 (germline): MGHRA, YSYEKL. This CDR3 comprises 18 residues. The V and J ends lost 1 base and 3 bases, in that order; junction bases with no gene match: 5.

The rearrangement uses TRBV6-4 and TRBJ1-1; 7 bases fit TRBD1. Germline trimming cut 9 bases from V and 6 bases from J; bases unmatched to any gene: 7. Germline V lookup: CDR1 MRHNA, CDR2 SNTAGT. The CDR3 is made up of 12 amino acids. The CDR3 here is CASRQGDAEAFF. The CDR3 DNA sequence: TGTGCCAGTAGACAGGGTGATGCTGAAGCTTTCTTT.

V usage is TRBV28 and J usage is TRBJ2-3; possible D gene TRBD2, 5 bases. V gave up 6 bases and J gave up 2 bases, with 15 bases separating them. This CDR3 spans 15 amino acids. Germline assignment: CDR1 MDHEN and CDR2 SYDVKM. The CDR3 DNA is TGTGCCAGCAGCCCAAACCGGGGAGACACAGATACGCAGTATTTT. It translates to CASSPNRGDTDTQYF.

The V gene is TRBV19, the J gene TRBJ1-5; tentative D call: TRBD1 (6 bases). V shed 5 bases and J shed 5 bases, with 10 bases lying between them. Germline CDR1 is LNHDA and CDR2 is SQIVND (reference sequence). The CDR3 totals 13 residues. The CDR3 region has the DNA TGTGCCAGTAGTCAGTACAGGGATCAGCCCCAGCATTTT. The encoded protein is CASSQYRDQPQHF.

The CDR3 protein is CASSTTANNPYEQYF. The DNA of the CDR3 is TGTGCCAGTAGTACGACAGCAAATAACCCCTACGAGCAGTACTTC. V is TRBV19 and J is TRBJ2-7; D may be TRBD1 (5 bases). The germline V gene has CDR1 LNHDA and CDR2 SQIVND (reference sequence). Trimming took 4 bases from V and 2 from J, leaving 15 bases between them. This CDR3 has 15 amino acids.

The rearrangement joins TRBV27 to TRBJ2-1; unclear D gene. The CDR3 sequence is 14 residues long. V lost 5 bases, J lost 6 bases, and 14 bases lay in between. Germline-derived CDR1 and CDR2 are MNHEY and SMNVEV (reference sequence). The CDR3 DNA reads as TGTGCCAGCAGTCCCCGGAGTCCACTCAATGAGCAGTTCTTC. Its protein is CASSPRSPLNEQFF.

This clone has only one observation. This rearrangement joins TRBV10-3 to TRBJ2-7; 9 bases fit TRBD1. The germline gives CDR1 ENHRY, CDR2 SYGVKD. After removal of 6 bases from V and 4 bases from J, the junction contained 7 bases not matched to a gene. This CDR3 comprises 14 residues. In nucleotides, the CDR3 is TGTGCCATCAGACCGGGACAGGGAGGATACGAGCAGTACTTC. It encodes CAIRPGQGGYEQYF.

This clone was observed a few times. This chain connects TRBV7-2 to TRBJ2-3, with 8 bases aligning to TRBD2. The CDR3 sequence is 15 residues long. After removal of 5 bases from V and 2 bases from J, the junction contained 6 bases not matched to a gene. Germline-derived CDR1 and CDR2 are SGHTA and FQGNSA. The CDR3, as DNA: TGTGCCAGCAGCCGGGGGGGCATGTTCACAGATACGCAGTATTTT. Residues: CASSRGGMFTDTQYF. The whole variable domain, filled in from reference TRBV7-2 and TRBJ2-3, reads GAGVSQSPSNKVTEKGKDVELRCDPISGHTALYWYRQSLGQGLEFLIYFQGNSAPDKSGLPSDRFSAERTGGSVSTLTIQRTQQEDSAVYLCASSRGGMFTDTQYFGPGTRLTVL.

A few counts support this clone. The CDR3 sequence is CASSRYNEQFF. DNA for the CDR3: TGTGCCAGCAGCCGTTACAATGAGCAGTTCTTC. This chain connects TRBV7-2 to TRBJ2-1; D uncertain. V lost 5 bases, J lost 4 bases, and 3 bases lay in between. In germline, CDR1 is SGHTA, CDR2 FQGNSA. The length of the CDR3 is 11 residues.

The chain couples TRBV7-9 to TRBJ2-1, with 9 bases aligning to TRBD1. This CDR3 has 15 amino acids. Germline lookup yields CDR1 SEHNR and CDR2 FQNEAQ (reference sequence). V was clipped by 5 bases and J by 3 bases; unmatched bases: 5. The CDR3 bases are TGTGCCAGCAGCCCCGGGGACAGGGACTACAATGAGCAGTTCTTC. Protein product: CASSPGDRDYNEQFF.

This chain links TRBV27 with TRBJ2-2; D unresolved. CDR1 and CDR2 (germline): MNHEY, SMNVEV (reference sequence). V was trimmed by 3 bases and J by 1 base, leaving 15 bases between them. The CDR3 consists of 17 residues. DNA of the CDR3: TGTGCCAGCAGTTTCAACCACTATTTAGGGAACACCGGGGAGCTGTTTTTT. It codes for CASSFNHYLGNTGELFF.

The V call is TRBV5-4, the J call TRBJ2-1, with 10 bases aligning to TRBD2. The V gene end was trimmed by 3 bases and the J gene end by 8 bases; junction bases not matched to a gene: 5. Germline CDR1 is SGHNT and CDR2 is YYREEE (reference sequence). The CDR3 is 14 residues long. CDR3 coding DNA: TGTGCCAGCAGCTCTAGCGGGAGCACCGATGAGCAGTTCTTC. This encodes CASSSSGSTDEQFF.

The chain carries TRBV7-9 and TRBJ2-6; 8 bases fit TRBD1. Germline trimming cut 5 bases from V and 0 bases from J; bases unmatched to any gene: 9. CDR1 is SEHNR and CDR2 is FQNEAQ in the germline V gene (reference sequence). CDR3 length: 18 residues. For the CDR3, the DNA is TGTGCCAGCAGCCTCCGGATGACAGGGGACTCTGGGGCCAACGTCCTGACTTTC. Translated: CASSLRMTGDSGANVLTF.

The chain joins TRBV15 to TRBJ2-7; D unclear. V lost 0 bases and J lost 3, with 6 bases in between. The CDR3 is 13 residues long. Germline lookup yields CDR1 LNHNV and CDR2 YYDKDF (reference sequence). In nucleotides, the CDR3 is TGTGCCACCAGCAGAGATCCGGTCTACGAGCAGTACTTC. This sequence encodes CATSRDPVYEQYF.

The V and J genes are TRBV30 and TRBJ2-3; TRBD2 agrees at 11 bases. The CDR3 spans 15 residues. Germline V gene data show CDR1 as GTSNPN and CDR2 as SVGIG (reference sequence). V was pared by 8 bases and J by 5 bases, with 12 bases of the junction left unmatched. CDR3 in amino acids: CAGTSGSHSGDTQYF. In nucleotides, the CDR3 is TGTGCCGGAACTAGCGGGAGCCACAGCGGAGATACGCAGTATTTT.

V gene TRBV2 combines with J gene TRBJ1-2; D possibly corresponds to TRBD1 (5 bases). Trimming cost V 4 bases and J 3 bases, with 9 bases left between them. CDR3 length: 13 amino acids. Germline values: CDR1 SNHLY, CDR2 FYNNEI. The CDR3 loop is CASSAAGHYGYTF. As DNA, the CDR3 is TGTGCCAGCAGTGCTGCGGGACACTATGGCTACACCTTC.